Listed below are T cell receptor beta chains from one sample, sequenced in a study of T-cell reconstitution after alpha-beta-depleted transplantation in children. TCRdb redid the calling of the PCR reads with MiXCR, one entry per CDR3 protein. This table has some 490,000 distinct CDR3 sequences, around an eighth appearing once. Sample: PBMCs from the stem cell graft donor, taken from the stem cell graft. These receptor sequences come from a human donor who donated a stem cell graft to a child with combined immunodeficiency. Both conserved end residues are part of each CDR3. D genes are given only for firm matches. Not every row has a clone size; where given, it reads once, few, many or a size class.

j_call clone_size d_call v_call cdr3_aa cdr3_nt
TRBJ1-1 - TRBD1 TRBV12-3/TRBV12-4 CASSAHRDRDRPAEAFF TGTGCCAGCAGTGCCCACCGGGACAGGGACCGTCCCGCTGAAGCTTTCTTT
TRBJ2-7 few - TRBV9 CASSVGRGMSPYEQYF TGTGCCAGCAGCGTAGGAAGGGGAATGTCCCCCTACGAGCAGTACTTC
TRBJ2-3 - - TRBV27 CASRTGTPAPDTQYF TGTGCCAGCAGGACCGGGACCCCGGCCCCAGATACGCAGTATTTT
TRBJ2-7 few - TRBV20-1 CSARDLVSYEQYF TGCAGTGCTAGAGATTTAGTTTCTTACGAGCAGTACTTC
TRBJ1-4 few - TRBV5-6 CASSLNQEKLFF TGTGCCAGCAGCTTAAATCAGGAAAAACTGTTTTTT
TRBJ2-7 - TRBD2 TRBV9 CASSEGTSGGAYEQYF TGTGCCAGCAGTGAAGGGACTAGCGGGGGGGCCTACGAGCAGTACTTC
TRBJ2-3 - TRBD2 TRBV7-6 CASSRTSGGATDTQYF TGTGCCAGCTCGCGGACTAGCGGGGGGGCCACAGATACGCAGTATTTT
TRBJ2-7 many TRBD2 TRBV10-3 CATIPAGAGEQYF TGTGCCACCATTCCAGCGGGAGCTGGGGAGCAGTACTTC
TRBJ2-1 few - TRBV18 CASSPAGWNEQFF TGTGCCAGCTCACCGGCAGGGTGGAATGAGCAGTTCTTC
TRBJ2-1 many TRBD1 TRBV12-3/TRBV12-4 CASSIETGGLHEQFF TGTGCCAGCAGCATAGAGACAGGGGGTTTGCATGAGCAGTTCTTC
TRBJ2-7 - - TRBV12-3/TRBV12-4 CASSFSQGDSYEQYF TGTGCCAGCAGTTTTTCCCAAGGGGACTCCTACGAGCAGTACTTC
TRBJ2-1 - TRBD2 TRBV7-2 CASSLSGGGWLEQFF TGTGCCAGCAGCTTAAGCGGGGGAGGATGGCTTGAGCAGTTCTTC
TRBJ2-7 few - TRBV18 CASSPSYAGPWVVQYF TGTGCCAGCTCACCATCTTATGCGGGACCGTGGGTGGTGCAGTACTTC
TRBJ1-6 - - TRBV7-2 CASTIRVGEAPLHF TGTGCCAGCACCATTAGGGTGGGTGAAGCACCCCTCCACTTT
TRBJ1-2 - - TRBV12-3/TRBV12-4 CASSLTGGWVHTF TGTGCCAGCAGTTTGACTGGGGGCTGGGTCCACACCTTC
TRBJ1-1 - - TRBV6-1 CASSPSRTRPNTEAFF TGTGCCAGCAGTCCGTCACGGACCCGACCGAACACTGAAGCTTTCTTT
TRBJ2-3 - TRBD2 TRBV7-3 CASSLTSQRGTSTDTQYF TGTGCCAGCAGCTTAACATCCCAGCGGGGGACTAGCACAGATACGCAGTATTTT
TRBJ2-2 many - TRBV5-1 CASSFGVVDTGELFF TGCGCCAGCAGCTTCGGGGTCGTGGACACCGGGGAGCTGTTTTTT
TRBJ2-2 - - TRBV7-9 CASSLFGQAPTGELFF TGTGCCAGCAGCTTATTTGGGCAGGCCCCCACCGGGGAGCTGTTTTTT
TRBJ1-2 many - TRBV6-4 CASSELPGYGYTF TGTGCCAGCAGTGAGCTCCCTGGGTATGGCTACACCTTC
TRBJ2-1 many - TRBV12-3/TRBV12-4 CASCKELESYNEQFF TGTGCCAGCTGCAAAGAACTAGAAAGCTACAATGAGCAGTTCTTC
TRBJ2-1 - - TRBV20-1 CSARDVGGYSYNEQFF TGCAGTGCTAGGGACGTGGGGGGATATTCCTACAATGAGCAGTTCTTC
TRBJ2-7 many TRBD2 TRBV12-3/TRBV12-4 CASSLSSGGQGEQYF TGTGCCAGCAGTTTGTCTAGCGGGGGGCAAGGGGAGCAGTACTTC
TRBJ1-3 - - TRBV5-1 CASSSVTGSSGNTIYF TGCGCCAGCAGCTCGGTGACAGGCAGTTCTGGAAACACCATATATTTT
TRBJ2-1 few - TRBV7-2 CASSFPVGGQFF TGTGCCAGCAGCTTCCCGGTAGGGGGACAATTCTTC
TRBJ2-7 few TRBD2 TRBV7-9 CASSPELAGLYEQYF TGTGCCAGCAGCCCAGAACTAGCGGGATTATACGAGCAGTACTTC
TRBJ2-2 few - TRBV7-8 CASSLGAPVSGELFF TGTGCCAGCAGCTTAGGGGCGCCGGTCTCCGGGGAGCTGTTTTTT
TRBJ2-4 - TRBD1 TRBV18 CASSPPNRGAKNIQYF TGTGCCAGCTCACCACCGAACAGGGGTGCCAAAAACATTCAGTACTTC
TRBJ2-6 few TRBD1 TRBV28 CASSFRNRGSGANVLTF TGTGCCAGCAGTTTCCGAAACAGGGGTTCTGGGGCCAACGTCCTGACTTTC
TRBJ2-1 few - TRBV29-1 CSVGEPYEQFF TGCAGCGTTGGGGAACCCTATGAGCAGTTCTTC
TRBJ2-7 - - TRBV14 CASSQRNYEQYF TGTGCCAGCAGCCAACGCAATTACGAGCAGTACTTC
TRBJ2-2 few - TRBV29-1 CSVVVGTGELFF TGCAGCGTTGTGGTGGGCACCGGGGAGCTGTTTTTT
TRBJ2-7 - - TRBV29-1 CSVEGLDTYEQYF TGCAGCGTTGAAGGCCTAGACACCTACGAGCAGTACTTC
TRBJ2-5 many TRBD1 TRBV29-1 CSVVDRGMGWTQYF TGCAGCGTTGTTGACAGGGGGATGGGATGGACCCAGTACTTC
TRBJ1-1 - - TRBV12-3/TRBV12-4 CASSSGLTEAFF TGTGCCAGCAGTTCAGGCCTCACTGAAGCTTTCTTT
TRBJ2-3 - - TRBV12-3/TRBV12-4 CASVLDIGGKPGDTQYF TGTGCCAGCGTACTCGACATAGGGGGGAAGCCTGGGGATACGCAGTATTTT
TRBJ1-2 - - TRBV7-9 CASSLNTALEGGYTF TGTGCCAGCAGCTTAAACACAGCCCTCGAGGGTGGCTACACCTTC
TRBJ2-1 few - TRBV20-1 CSAGGLAGYNEQFF TGCAGTGCCGGGGGCCTCGCGGGCTACAATGAGCAGTTCTTC
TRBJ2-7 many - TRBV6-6 CASSYIRDYEQYF TGTGCCAGCAGTTACATTAGGGACTACGAGCAGTACTTC
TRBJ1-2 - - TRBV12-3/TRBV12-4 CASSYGLEPYGYTF TGTGCCAGCAGTTATGGATTAGAGCCGTATGGCTACACCTTC
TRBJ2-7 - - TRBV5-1 CASSRRTPKGSYEQYF TGCGCCAGCAGCCGTCGGACACCTAAAGGGTCCTACGAGCAGTACTTC
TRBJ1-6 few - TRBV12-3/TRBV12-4 CASIWSGIYNSPLHF TGTGCCAGCATATGGAGCGGGATCTATAATTCACCCCTCCACTTT
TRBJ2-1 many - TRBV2 CASTREVNEQFF TGTGCCAGCACACGGGAAGTGAATGAGCAGTTCTTC
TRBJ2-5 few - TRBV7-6 CASSGTGTRGETQYF TGTGCCAGCAGCGGGACCGGGACGAGAGGGGAGACCCAGTACTTC
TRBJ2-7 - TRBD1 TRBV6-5 CASSYSGDRKYEQYF TGTGCCAGCAGCTACTCTGGGGACAGGAAGTACGAGCAGTACTTC